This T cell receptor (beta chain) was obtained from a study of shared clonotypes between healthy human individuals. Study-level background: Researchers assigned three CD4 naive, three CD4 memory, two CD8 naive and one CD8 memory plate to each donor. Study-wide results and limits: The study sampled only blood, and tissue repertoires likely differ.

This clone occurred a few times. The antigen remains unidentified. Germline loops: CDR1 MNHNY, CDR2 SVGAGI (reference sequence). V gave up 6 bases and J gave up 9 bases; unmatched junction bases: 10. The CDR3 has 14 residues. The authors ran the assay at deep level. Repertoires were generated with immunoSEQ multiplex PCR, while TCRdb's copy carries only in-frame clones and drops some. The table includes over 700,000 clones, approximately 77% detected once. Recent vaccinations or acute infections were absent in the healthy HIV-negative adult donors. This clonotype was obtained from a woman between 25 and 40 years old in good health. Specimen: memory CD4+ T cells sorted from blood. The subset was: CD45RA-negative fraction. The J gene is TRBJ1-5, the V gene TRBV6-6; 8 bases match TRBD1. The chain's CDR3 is CASRIGAGGPPQHF. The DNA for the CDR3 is TGTGCCAGCAGGATAGGGGCAGGGGGCCCGCCCCAGCATTTT.